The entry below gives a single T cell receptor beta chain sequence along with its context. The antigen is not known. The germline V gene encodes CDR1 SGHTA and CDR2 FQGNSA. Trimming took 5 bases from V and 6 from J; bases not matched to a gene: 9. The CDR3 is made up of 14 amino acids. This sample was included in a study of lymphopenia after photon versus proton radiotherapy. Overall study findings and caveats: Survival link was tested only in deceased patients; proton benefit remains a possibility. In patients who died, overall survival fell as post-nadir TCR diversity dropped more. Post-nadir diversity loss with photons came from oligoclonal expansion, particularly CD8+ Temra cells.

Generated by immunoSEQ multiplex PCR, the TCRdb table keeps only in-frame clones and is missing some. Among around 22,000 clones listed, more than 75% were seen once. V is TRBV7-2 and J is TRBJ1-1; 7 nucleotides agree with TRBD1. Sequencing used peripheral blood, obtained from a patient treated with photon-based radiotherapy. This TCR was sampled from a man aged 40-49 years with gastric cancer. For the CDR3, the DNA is TGTGCCAGCAGCCGACGACAGGGAGGCGCTGAAGCTTTCTTT. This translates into CASSRRQGGAEAFF.